The next 27 T cell receptor beta chains were all read from a single sample in a study of response to subunit inactivated influenza vaccine. MiXCR was run by TCRdb on the RT-PCR reads, yielding one entry per CDR3 protein. The table records roughly 760,000 distinct CDR3 sequences, about 20% of them present only once. The sample consisted of PBMCs from blood, taken around 5 days after vaccination. These TCRs come from a middle-aged man who received an inactivated influenza vaccine.

This clonotype was picked up a small number of times. The chain employs TRBV6-1 and TRBJ2-1; 7 positions agree with TRBD2. The V and J ends lost 3 bases and 7 bases, in that order; junction bases with no gene match: 12. CDR1 and CDR2 (germline): MNHNS, SASEGT. This CDR3 spans 16 amino acids. The CDR3 protein is CASSEFSRGRGNEQFF. The CDR3 nucleotides read TGTGCCAGCAGTGAGTTCTCGAGAGGGCGGGGGAATGAGCAGTTCTTC.

Worth noting for this clonotype: This could be a read error, since a much larger clone is one nucleotide away. This chain uses TRBV2 with TRBJ1-1, with TRBD1 matching 8 bases. The CDR3 runs to 18 residues. Per germline, CDR1 SNHLY and CDR2 FYNNEI. CDR3 loop: CAISPADRGSRANTEAFF. CDR3 bases: TGTGCCATCAGTCCCGCCGACAGGGGCAGTCGGGCGAACACTGAAGCTTTCTTT.

The chain recombines TRBV11-2 with TRBJ2-7; D call uncertain. Trimming cost V 1 base and J 0 bases, with 10 bases left between them. CDR3 length: 15 residues. Germline V gene sequence: CDR1 SGHAT, CDR2 FQNNGV. The CDR3 sequence: CASSLGVYFSYEQYF. CDR3 bases: TGTGCCAGCAGCTTAGGGGTCTACTTCTCCTACGAGCAGTACTTC.

This clonotype was seen more than once but under ten times. This chain connects TRBV15 to TRBJ2-3; TRBD1 matches 7 bases. Germline CDR1 reads LNHNV; CDR2 reads YYDKDF (reference sequence). The CDR3 has 15 amino acids. J was trimmed by 1 base and V by 1 base; bases with no gene match: 2. This chain's CDR3 is CATSRGTGGTDTQYF. The CDR3 bases are TGTGCCACCAGCAGAGGGACAGGCGGCACAGATACGCAGTATTTT.

The chain is built from TRBV20-1 and TRBJ2-1; the match to TRBD1 covers 11 bases. Per germline, CDR1 DFQATT and CDR2 SNEGSKA (reference sequence). J was trimmed by 6 bases and V by 2 bases; bases with no gene match: 9. This CDR3 comprises 16 residues. This chain's CDR3 is CSARPVSGTGGNEQFF. CDR3 nucleotide sequence: TGCAGTGCTAGACCCGTTTCCGGGACAGGGGGCAATGAGCAGTTCTTC.

This clonotype showed up just a few times. For the CDR3, the DNA is TGCGCCAGCAGCTCCCAGGGACTAGCGGCGAATGAGCAGTTCTTC. Encoded protein: CASSSQGLAANEQFF. This chain uses TRBV5-1 with TRBJ2-1; 11 bases agree with TRBD2. Germline loops: CDR1 SGHRS, CDR2 YFSETQ. The CDR3 extends over 15 amino acids. Trimming took 3 bases from V and 7 from J; bases not matched to a gene: 6.

This clonotype has more than one count but fewer than ten. The V and J genes are TRBV4-2 and TRBJ2-3, with a tentative D call TRBD1 (5 bases). The CDR3 spans 15 residues. Trimming took off 0 bases at V and 0 bases at J, with 7 bases between the two ends. Germline CDR1 and CDR2: LGHNA and YNFKEQ. The CDR3, as DNA: TGTGCCAGCAGCCAAGAAAGGACAAGCACAGATACGCAGTATTTT. Residues: CASSQERTSTDTQYF.

This clonotype showed up just a few times. CDR3: CASSPYAQVGNYEQYF. In nucleotides, the CDR3 is TGTGCCAGCAGCCCGTATGCCCAAGTTGGTAACTACGAGCAGTACTTC. The gene calls are TRBV7-2 and TRBJ2-7, with D uncertain. CDR3 length: 16 residues. V was clipped by 5 bases and J by 3 bases, with 20 bases between them. CDR1 and CDR2 from the germline V gene are SGHTA and FQGNSA.

This chain links TRBV6-1 with TRBJ2-5, with 8 bases lining up with TRBD1. The germline V gene has CDR1 MNHNS and CDR2 SASEGT. V trimming: 6 bases; J trimming: 4 bases; junction bases outside the gene matches: 16. This CDR3 is 17 amino acids long. Written as DNA, the CDR3 is TGTGCCAGCAGGGCAGGGGGCGTTGGGCTTTTGGGAGAGACCCAGTACTTC. Its protein is CASRAGGVGLLGETQYF.

This clonotype was seen only once. The chain uses TRBV5-1 and TRBJ2-5, with 9 bases aligning to TRBD1. The germline V gene encodes CDR1 SGHRS and CDR2 YFSETQ. CDR3 length: 13 residues. J gave up 5 bases and V 8 bases, and 7 bases lay outside the gene matches. CDR3 nucleotides: TGCGCCAGTACAGGGGGCATGGATGAGACCCAGTACTTC. Protein product: CASTGGMDETQYF.

The chain links TRBV5-5 to TRBJ1-4, with D unclear. CDR1 is SGHKS, CDR2 YYEKEE, per germline (reference sequence). This CDR3 is 16 amino acids long. V dropped 0 bases and J dropped 0 bases, with 9 bases sitting between them. In DNA form, the CDR3 reads TGTGCCAGCAGCTTGGGTGTCAGCGCAACTAATGAAAAACTGTTTTTT. This codes for CASSLGVSATNEKLFF.

The chain carries TRBV20-1 and TRBJ2-5, with 7 bases aligning to TRBD1. The CDR3 runs 14 residues. V lost 2 bases and J lost 2; bases outside the gene matches: 5. The germline V gene encodes CDR1 DFQATT and CDR2 SNEGSKA (reference sequence). CDR3 in DNA: TGCAGTGCTAGACCAAGGGACAGACAAGAGACCCAGTACTTC. It is translated as CSARPRDRQETQYF.

The chain combines TRBV20-1 with TRBJ2-3, with TRBD2 as a possible D gene (5 bases). CDR1 is DFQATT, CDR2 SNEGSKA, per germline (reference sequence). The germline V and J ends were trimmed by 5 bases and 0 bases, with 9 bases remaining between them. The CDR3 loop spans 13 amino acids. CDR3 sequence reads: CSARGSSTDTQYF. The CDR3 region has the DNA TGCAGTGCTCGGGGATCTAGCACAGATACGCAGTATTTT.

The chain has TRBV15 and TRBJ2-3; the match to TRBD2 covers 7 bases. The CDR3 spans 14 residues. Germline V gives CDR1 LNHNV, CDR2 YYDKDF (reference sequence). Unmatched junction bases numbered 2, after V lost 2 bases and J lost 3 bases. The chain's CDR3 is CATSRFGGTDTQYF. CDR3 nucleotide sequence: TGTGCCACCAGCAGATTCGGGGGGACAGATACGCAGTATTTT.

This clonotype was counted between two and nine times. The rearrangement uses TRBV5-1 and TRBJ2-7; D ambiguous. Trimming took 2 bases from V and 0 from J, leaving 9 bases between them. CDR3 length equals 14 residues. Germline V gives CDR1 SGHRS, CDR2 YFSETQ. CDR3 loop: CASSLSAASYEQYF. The CDR3 coding sequence is TGCGCCAGCAGCTTAAGCGCAGCCTCCTACGAGCAGTACTTC.

This clonotype was counted a few times. The gene calls are TRBV28 and TRBJ2-7; TRBD1 might be the D (7 bases). This CDR3 has 17 residues. Germline values: CDR1 MDHEN, CDR2 SYDVKM. V lost 6 bases, J lost 3 bases, and 24 bases lay in between. CDR3 residues: CASRRQGELRRDYEQYF. In nucleotides, the CDR3 is TGTGCCAGCAGGCGACAGGGCGAGTTACGGAGGGACTACGAGCAGTACTTC.

This clonotype was seen only a few times. The V gene is TRBV12-5, the J gene TRBJ2-4; a possible D gene is TRBD1 (6 bases). The CDR3 has 18 residues. The V gene's germline CDR1 is LGHNT and CDR2 FRNRAP. Trimming shortened V by 3 bases and J by 0 bases, and 18 bases separated the two germline ends. Written as DNA, the CDR3 is TGTGCTAGTGGTTTCACAAGCCAAGGGACACGAGCCAAAAACATTCAGTACTTC. Translating gives CASGFTSQGTRAKNIQYF.

V and J are TRBV7-9 and TRBJ1-2, with D hard to call. The CDR3 length is 11 residues. Germline V gene data show CDR1 as SEHNR and CDR2 as FQNEAQ (reference sequence). The ends were cut back, 4 bases at V and 7 bases at J, with 7 bases in the middle. The CDR3 sequence: CASSSSPGYTF. CDR3 nucleotides: TGTGCCAGCAGCTCCTCGCCTGGCTACACCTTC. The whole variable domain, filled in from reference TRBV7-9 and TRBJ1-2, reads DTGVSQNPRHKITKRGQNVTFRCDPISEHNRLYWYRQTLGQGPEFLTYFQNEAQLEKSRLLSDRFSAERPKGSFSTLEIQRTEQGDSAMYLCASSSSPGYTFGSGTRLTVV.

This chain joins TRBV11-2 and TRBJ1-6; perhaps TRBD1 as D (5 bases). CDR1 is SGHAT, CDR2 FQNNGV, per germline. The CDR3 is 19 residues long. The V gene lost 1 base and the J gene lost 0 bases, with 16 bases spanning the gap. The CDR3 loop reads CASSLGPAGGSSYNSPLHF. The CDR3, as DNA: TGTGCCAGCAGCTTAGGTCCCGCCGGGGGAAGCTCCTATAATTCACCCCTCCACTTT. The whole variable domain, remainder taken from reference TRBV11-2 and TRBJ1-6, is EAGVAQSPRYKIIEKRQSVAFWCNPISGHATLYWYQQILGQGPKLLIQFQNNGVVDDSQLPKDRFSAERLKGVDSTLKIQPAKLEDSAVYLCASSLGPAGGSSYNSPLHFGNGTRLTVT.

This clonotype was recorded a few times. J is TRBJ2-5 and V is TRBV29-1; the match to TRBD2 covers 15 bases. V dropped 4 bases and J dropped 5; count of bases not matched to a gene: 8. The V gene's germline CDR1 is SQVTM and CDR2 ANQGSEA. The CDR3 contains 16 residues. CDR3 sequence: CSVGRTSGRAGETQYF. The CDR3 DNA is TGCAGCGTTGGAAGGACTAGCGGGAGGGCCGGTGAGACCCAGTACTTC.

This clonotype was seen a handful of times. The J gene is TRBJ2-3, the V gene TRBV24-1; D possibly corresponds to TRBD1 (6 bases). The V gene's germline CDR1 is KGHDR and CDR2 SFDVKD. There are 15 residues in the CDR3. Trimming took off 0 bases at V and 2 bases at J, with 8 bases between the two ends. As DNA, the CDR3 is TGTGCCACCAGTGATTTGCCAGGGGCCACAGATACGCAGTATTTT. As protein: CATSDLPGATDTQYF.

The rearrangement joins TRBV15 to TRBJ1-5; D ambiguous. V shed 3 bases and J shed 1 base, with 13 bases lying between them. Germline V gene sequence: CDR1 LNHNV, CDR2 YYDKDF (reference sequence). This CDR3 contains 16 residues. In nucleotides, the CDR3 is TGTGCCACCAGCAGGGCGCGTTGGTCAAGCAATCAGCCCCAGCATTTT. Translation gives CATSRARWSSNQPQHF.

This clonotype was recorded a few times. This chain joins TRBV7-2 and TRBJ2-4, with 7 bases fitting TRBD1. V dropped 6 bases and J dropped 0; count of bases not matched to a gene: 5. Germline loops: CDR1 SGHTA, CDR2 FQGNSA. The CDR3 covers 15 residues. The CDR3 here is CASRSGGVAKNIQYF. In nucleotides, the CDR3 is TGTGCCAGCAGATCAGGGGGTGTAGCCAAAAACATTCAGTACTTC.

This clonotype was detected a few times. The genes are TRBV7-2 and TRBJ1-5; no definite D call. V lost 3 bases, J lost 7 bases, and 10 bases lay in between. Germline CDR1 and CDR2: SGHTA and FQGNSA. The CDR3 totals 13 residues. The CDR3 DNA follows: TGTGCCAGCAGCTTTCAGTCGGGACAGCCCCAGCATTTT. It codes for CASSFQSGQPQHF.

The chain combines TRBV12-3 or TRBV12-4 with TRBJ1-2; TRBD1 is a possible D gene (6 bases). V lost 1 base to trimming and J lost 2 bases, with 11 bases between them. CDR3 size: 15 residues. CDR3 DNA sequence: TGTGCCAGCAGTTTAGACTCAGGGGTCAACTATGGCTACACCTTC. Protein sequence: CASSLDSGVNYGYTF.

The chain joins TRBV5-1 to TRBJ2-1; 11 bases are shared with TRBD2. The junction had 3 bases not matched to a gene; V was cut back by 2 bases and J by 2 bases. The CDR3 spans 16 residues. The germline V gene encodes CDR1 SGHRS and CDR2 YFSETQ. Written as DNA, the CDR3 is TGCGCCAGCAGCTTTAGCGGGGGGGCCACCTACAATGAGCAGTTCTTC. It yields the protein CASSFSGGATYNEQFF. The whole variable domain, filled in from reference TRBV5-1 and TRBJ2-1, reads KAGVTQTPRYLIKTRGQQVTLSCSPISGHRSVSWYQQTPGQGLQFLFEYFSETQRNKGNFPGRFSGRQFSNSRSEMNVSTLELGDSALYLCASSFSGGATYNEQFFGPGTRLTVL.

V usage is TRBV7-2 and J usage is TRBJ2-5, with unresolved D. The CDR3 spans 14 residues. V gave up 4 bases and J gave up 1 base, with 10 bases separating them. Germline CDR1 reads SGHTA; CDR2 reads FQGNSA. Here the CDR3 reads CASSSHPSQETQYF. Here the CDR3 DNA reads TGTGCCAGCAGCTCGCACCCCTCCCAAGAGACCCAGTACTTC.